The sequence of this T cell receptor (beta chain) was determined in a study of T cells after yellow fever vaccination. Study-wide context: Preparation of fractions with low cell numbers was performed using SMART-Seq v4 Ultra Low Input.

Study outcomes and limitations: Clonotypes shared by both compartments, CD4 and CD8, made up a small share. From the bulk population, abundant clonotypes could contaminate and appear within FACS-sorted repertoires.

A few counts support this clonotype. Its antigen is as yet unknown. Per the germline V gene, CDR1 is SGHNT and CDR2 is YYREEE (reference sequence). The CDR3 is made up of 15 amino acids. With 0 bases removed from V and 4 bases from J, the gap between germline ends came to 14 bases. TCRdb analysed the 5' RACE reads with MiXCR anew, one entry per CDR3 protein. The data hold around 340,000 distinct CDR3 sequences, with about 8.7% observed a single time. This TCR was sampled from a man aged 18 to 29 who received the YFV17D yellow fever vaccine. V usage is TRBV5-4 and J usage is TRBJ2-7, with D perhaps matching TRBD2 (5 bases). Material: PBMCs, obtained on the day of the first yellow fever vaccination. In DNA, the CDR3 is TGTGCCAGCAGCTTGGAGGCGGGCAATCGGTACGAGCAGTACTTC. It yields the protein CASSLEAGNRYEQYF.